The next 6 T cell receptor beta chains were all read from a single sample in a study of neurological immune-mediated disorders. TCRdb re-derived calls from the 5' RACE reads in MiXCR, one entry per CDR3 protein. The sample includes about 80,000 distinct CDR3 sequences, 5% to 6% of them seen just once. Time point reported: longitudinal time-point 2. Input material: PBMCs. Receptor source: a woman aged 60-75 years with multiple sclerosis.

This clonotype came up a few times. The chain employs TRBV6-5 and TRBJ2-2; D perhaps matches TRBD2 (5 bases). This CDR3 contains 13 residues. With 6 bases removed from V and 6 bases from J, the gap between germline ends came to 11 bases. The germline V gene has CDR1 MNHEY and CDR2 SVGAGI. For the CDR3, the DNA is TGTGCCAGCAGACGGGAAGTAGCCGGGGAGCTGTTTTTT. This sequence encodes CASRREVAGELFF.

The sample holds many counts of this clonotype. The chain couples TRBV7-7 to TRBJ2-1, with D perhaps matching TRBD1 (5 bases). V dropped 5 bases and J dropped 10 bases, with 12 bases sitting between them. Per germline, CDR1 SSHAT and CDR2 FNYEAQ (reference sequence). This CDR3 contains 12 residues. The DNA of the CDR3 is TGTGCCAGCAGCCCCGGCCCAGGGGAGCAGTTCTTC. This gives the protein CASSPGPGEQFF.

This chain links TRBV27 with TRBJ2-7; D is unresolved. V lost 5 bases and J lost 6, with 14 bases in between. The CDR3 totals 13 residues. Germline V gene sequence: CDR1 MNHEY, CDR2 SMNVEV (reference sequence). The CDR3 spells CASSPLLSSEQYF. CDR3 in DNA: TGTGCCAGCAGTCCGCTTCTGTCAAGCGAGCAGTACTTC.

This clonotype was picked up many times. This sequence joins TRBV7-6 and TRBJ1-4; 7 bases agree with TRBD1. The germline V gene has CDR1 SGHVS and CDR2 FNYEAQ. This CDR3 contains 16 residues. V shed 2 bases and J 5 bases; nucleotides not matched to a gene: 8. The CDR3 DNA reads as TGTGCCAGCAGCTTAAGACAGGGTGGAAGCAATGAAAAACTGTTTTTT. Encoded protein: CASSLRQGGSNEKLFF.

This clonotype appeared many times. J is TRBJ1-4 and V is TRBV12-3 or TRBV12-4; D call uncertain. V was pared by 5 bases and J by 7 bases, with 11 bases between. The CDR3 length is 13 residues. DNA for the CDR3: TGTGCCAGCAGTCCAAGTATCGGTGAAAAACTGTTTTTT. Translating it yields CASSPSIGEKLFF.

This clonotype was picked up many times. The chain uses TRBV5-1 and TRBJ2-7; no reliable D call. Trimming took off 1 base at V and 8 bases at J, with 13 bases between the two ends. This CDR3 has 13 amino acids. CDR1 is SGHRS, CDR2 YFSETQ, per germline. The CDR3: CASSLTPVGQQYF. CDR3 nucleotide sequence: TGCGCCAGCAGCTTGACTCCGGTCGGACAGCAGTACTTC.